Reported below is one T cell receptor (beta chain). Antigen specificity is unknown. The sample belongs to a study of graft-versus-host responses after intestinal transplantation. In the study overall: Recipients got multivisceral, liver-intestinal, or isolated intestinal transplants. The study gave all recipients anti-thymocyte globulin induction, then tacrolimus and steroids for three to four years.

CDR3 length: 13 amino acids. The ends were cut back, 0 bases at V and 0 bases at J, with 4 bases in the middle. The germline CDR1 and CDR2 sequences are GTSNPN and SVGIG (reference sequence). Clones were read by immunoSEQ multiplex PCR, and TCRdb kept only the in-frame ones, dropping some. The sample lists some 110,000 clones; 85% to 95% were seen once. Study-level points and caveats: Allografts from individuals with graft-donor T cell macrochimerism displayed high graft-versus-host to host-versus-graft clonal ratios. Recipient-marrow GvH clones were detected, some having first appeared in ileum or blood.

The source of this sequence is a human donor who was the organ donor for an intestinal transplant. The input for sequencing was unstimulated CD8+ T cells sorted from spleen or lymph node cells, taken before transplant. This chain joins TRBV30 and TRBJ2-3, with D uncertain. The CDR3 loop reads CAWSVGSTDTQYF. Written as DNA, the CDR3 is TGTGCCTGGAGTGTCGGGAGCACAGATACGCAGTATTTT.